A selection of T cell receptor beta chains follows, all from one sample in a study of T cells in Graves' hyperthyroidism and ophthalmopathy. A single record per CDR3 protein comes from TCRdb applying MiXCR to the multiplex PCR reads. The sample lists around 530,000 distinct CDR3 sequences, roughly 17% occurring once. Sequencing used blood. The receptor source for this set is a young woman with Graves' ophthalmopathy. Both conserved end residues are part of each CDR3. Each record gives: V gene, clone size, D gene, J gene, CDR3 protein, CDR3 DNA. The D gene is left open where the match is weak. Not all rows give a size; the values are once, few, many and, for expanded clones, a class.

>TRBV7-9|-|TRBD1|TRBJ1-4
CASRRTGGASEKLFF
TGTGCCAGCAGACGAACAGGGGGCGCGAGTGAAAAACTGTTTTTT
>TRBV7-3|-|TRBD1|TRBJ2-3
CASSSRTGKTTDTQYF
TGTGCCAGCAGCTCTCGGACAGGCAAGACCACAGATACGCAGTATTTT
>TRBV28|many|-|TRBJ1-2
CASSLNGNNYGYTF
TGTGCCAGCAGTTTAAATGGGAATAACTATGGCTACACCTTC
>TRBV6-1|-|-|TRBJ1-3
CASRPYRLSGNTIYF
TGTGCCAGCAGGCCCTACAGGTTATCTGGAAACACCATATATTTT
>TRBV28|many|TRBD1|TRBJ2-5
CASRGTALGTQYF
TGTGCCAGCAGGGGGACAGCCCTCGGGACCCAGTACTTC
>TRBV18|many|-|TRBJ2-7
CASSPDLKGNSYEQYF
TGTGCCAGCTCACCAGATTTAAAGGGGAACTCCTACGAGCAGTACTTC
>TRBV30|few|TRBD1|TRBJ1-5
CAWTDRDSYSNQPQHF
TGTGCCTGGACCGACCGGGACAGCTATAGCAATCAGCCCCAGCATTTT
>TRBV7-8|-|-|TRBJ1-1
CASSLEAGFNTEAFF
TGTGCCAGCAGCTTAGAGGCGGGATTCAACACTGAAGCTTTCTTT
>TRBV6-1|many|TRBD2|TRBJ2-7
CASSYSGTSGEQYF
TGTGCCAGCAGTTACAGCGGGACTAGCGGCGAGCAGTACTTC
>TRBV11-1|-|-|TRBJ2-1
CASSPSLRGYNGQFF
TGTGCCAGCAGCCCCTCATTGAGGGGCTACAATGGGCAGTTCTTC
>TRBV7-7|few|-|TRBJ2-2
CASRTGPGGELFF
TGTGCTAGCAGAACCGGTCCCGGCGGGGAGCTGTTTTTT
>TRBV6-1|few|TRBD1|TRBJ2-7
CASSPQDRVYEQYF
TGTGCCAGCAGTCCCCAGGACAGGGTCTACGAGCAGTACTTC
>TRBV13|many|TRBD1|TRBJ1-1
CASSPDRGATEAFF
TGTGCCAGCAGCCCAGACAGGGGGGCCACTGAAGCTTTCTTT
>TRBV15|-|TRBD2|TRBJ2-1
CATSREAGGYNEQFF
TGTGCCACCAGCAGAGAGGCGGGAGGCTACAATGAGCAGTTCTTC
>TRBV20-1|-|TRBD2|TRBJ2-1
CSASGVVLAGALGNERFF
TGCAGTGCTAGTGGGGTTGTATTAGCGGGAGCCCTGGGTAATGAGCGGTTCTTC
>TRBV27|many|TRBD1|TRBJ1-1
CASNHAGGPTEAFF
TGTGCCAGCAATCATGCAGGGGGCCCCACTGAAGCTTTCTTT
>TRBV6-2/TRBV6-3|-|TRBD1|TRBJ1-1
CASSLRGPVAFF
TGTGCCAGCAGTTTGAGGGGGCCCGTTGCTTTCTTT
>TRBV11-2|few|-|TRBJ2-2
CASSPMGAGAGELFF
TGTGCCAGCTCTCCGATGGGCGCAGGGGCCGGGGAGCTGTTTTTT
>TRBV7-8|few|-|TRBJ2-3
CASSDRGLDTQYF
TGTGCCAGCAGCGACCGGGGCTTGGATACGCAGTATTTT
>TRBV11-2|-|-|TRBJ2-7
CASSLQLAGYEQYF
TGTGCCAGCAGCTTACAACTAGCTGGCTACGAGCAGTACTTC
>TRBV11-2|many|-|TRBJ2-3
CASSLAHTGPDTQYF
TGTGCCAGCAGCTTAGCCCACACCGGTCCAGATACGCAGTATTTT
>TRBV5-5|few|-|TRBJ2-7
CASSPMGGEQYF
TGTGCCAGCAGCCCAATGGGAGGTGAGCAGTACTTC
>TRBV7-9|-|-|TRBJ2-5
CASSYTQGQETQYF
TGTGCCAGCAGCTACACACAGGGACAAGAGACCCAGTACTTC
>TRBV25-1|-|-|TRBJ1-5
CASSEYPGNQPQHF
TGTGCCAGCAGTGAATACCCGGGAAATCAGCCCCAGCATTTT
>TRBV6-1|-|-|TRBJ1-1
CASSVDVGTEAFF
TGTGCCAGCAGTGTGGATGTCGGAACTGAAGCTTTCTTT
>TRBV6-2/TRBV6-3|-|TRBD2|TRBJ2-1
CASTSGSFSYNEQFF
TGTGCCAGCACTAGCGGGAGTTTCTCCTACAATGAGCAGTTCTTC
>TRBV7-9|many|-|TRBJ1-2
CASSAQSGGGGYTF
TGTGCCAGCAGCGCACAGTCGGGAGGCGGTGGCTACACCTTC
>TRBV7-9|many|-|TRBJ2-1
CASSLLYEAYNEQFF
TGTGCCAGCAGCTTATTATATGAGGCCTACAATGAGCAGTTCTTC
>TRBV6-1|-|-|TRBJ2-7
CASSFQAEYEQYF
TGTGCCAGCAGTTTTCAGGCGGAGTACGAGCAGTACTTC
>TRBV7-2|many|-|TRBJ2-5
CASSLSGKETQYF
TGTGCCAGCAGCTTGTCAGGAAAAGAGACCCAGTACTTC
>TRBV27|few|-|TRBJ1-2
CASSRIPGPDGYTF
TGTGCCAGCAGCCGAATACCAGGCCCCGATGGCTACACCTTC
>TRBV6-5|many|-|TRBJ1-1
CASSYSENMNTEAFF
TGTGCCAGCAGTTACTCGGAGAACATGAACACTGAAGCTTTCTTT
>TRBV6-1|few|TRBD1|TRBJ1-1
CAGTKQGADTEAFF
TGTGCCGGCACGAAACAGGGGGCCGACACTGAAGCTTTCTTT
>TRBV4-2|-|-|TRBJ1-1
CASSQEGGLAEAFF
TGTGCCAGCAGCCAAGAAGGGGGGTTGGCTGAAGCTTTCTTT
>TRBV20-1|-|TRBD2|TRBJ2-1
CSARGISGDSDEQFF
TGCAGTGCTAGAGGAATTAGCGGGGATTCGGATGAGCAGTTCTTC
>TRBV29-1|few|-|TRBJ2-5
CSLPGETQYF
TGCAGCCTTCCAGGGGAGACCCAGTACTTC
>TRBV28|-|-|TRBJ2-1
CASCRYSYNEQFF
TGTGCCAGCTGTAGATACTCCTACAATGAGCAGTTCTTC
>TRBV28|many|TRBD1|TRBJ2-7
CASSDREGLEQYF
TGTGCCAGCTCGGACAGGGAAGGCCTCGAGCAGTACTTC
>TRBV9|many|-|TRBJ1-3
CASSVDGSGNTIYF
TGTGCCAGCAGCGTAGACGGGTCTGGAAACACCATATATTTT
>TRBV30|many|-|TRBJ2-5
CAWTSQETQYF
TGTGCCTGGACAAGTCAAGAGACCCAGTACTTC
>TRBV20-1|many|TRBD1|TRBJ1-5
CSARQGQGQPQHF
TGCAGTGCTAGACAGGGACAGGGGCAGCCCCAGCATTTT
>TRBV5-1|few|-|TRBJ1-3
CASSLSDTSGNTIYF
TGCGCCAGCAGCTTGAGTGATACCTCTGGAAACACCATATATTTT
>TRBV30|many|TRBD2|TRBJ2-1
CAWSVKSLAGGPLYNEQFF
TGTGCCTGGAGTGTCAAATCATTAGCGGGAGGGCCGCTCTACAATGAGCAGTTCTTC
>TRBV5-8|few|TRBD1|TRBJ1-6
CASSSRTGWSPLHF
TGTGCCAGCAGCTCCAGGACAGGGTGGTCACCCCTCCACTTT
>TRBV7-9|many|-|TRBJ2-7
CASSAPGKGTEQYF
TGTGCCAGCAGCGCACCGGGAAAAGGGACCGAGCAGTACTTC
>TRBV4-3|few|-|TRBJ2-7
CASSQGRFSWEQYF
TGCGCCAGCAGCCAAGGACGCTTTTCTTGGGAGCAGTACTTC